This T cell receptor (beta chain) was found in a study of blood T cell repertoires in COVID-19. Study at large: Whether acute or convalescent, the COVID-19 samples came from the United States, Italy and Spain.

The junction had 16 bases not matched to a gene; V was cut back by 8 bases and J by 9 bases. The germline V gene encodes CDR1 SNHLY and CDR2 FYNNEI. CDR3 size: 14 residues. Original handling: Amplification of reference gene primers provided the estimated nucleated cell counts. Some clones are missing from TCRdb's copy, which holds only in-frame ones; the method was immunoSEQ multiplex PCR. The D gene and trimming were derived from the DNA, and the V and J assignments and clone size from that table. The sample consists of 400,000 to 450,000 clones, 90% of them appearing once. Specimen: PBMCs or T cells enriched from blood (not recorded which). This TCR came from a man in his late teens or twenties who had recovered from COVID-19. The V call is TRBV2, the J call TRBJ2-7, with 7 bases matching TRBD2. The CDR3 spells CASVRESGEVGQYF. The CDR3 bases are TGTGCCAGCGTCAGGGAAAGCGGGGAGGTAGGGCAGTACTTC.